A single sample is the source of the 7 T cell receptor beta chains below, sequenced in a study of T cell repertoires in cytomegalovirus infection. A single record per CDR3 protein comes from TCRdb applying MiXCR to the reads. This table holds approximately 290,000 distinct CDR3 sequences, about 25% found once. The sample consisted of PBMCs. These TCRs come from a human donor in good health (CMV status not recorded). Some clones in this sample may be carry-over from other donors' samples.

CDR3 protein: CSVAQGAKNIQYF. The CDR3 nucleotides read TGCAGTGTTGCACAGGGGGCCAAAAACATTCAGTACTTC. The V call is TRBV20-1, the J call TRBJ2-4; 7 bases map to TRBD1. The junction had 4 bases not matched to a gene; V was cut back by 7 bases and J by 1 base. CDR3 length equals 13 residues. CDR1 is DFQATT and CDR2 is SNEGSKA in the germline V gene (reference sequence).

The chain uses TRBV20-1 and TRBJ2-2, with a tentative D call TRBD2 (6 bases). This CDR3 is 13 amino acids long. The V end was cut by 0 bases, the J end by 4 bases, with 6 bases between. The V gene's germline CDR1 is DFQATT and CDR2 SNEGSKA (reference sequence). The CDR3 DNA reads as TGCAGTGCTAGAGAGGGGGGCACCGGGGAGCTGTTTTTT. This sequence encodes CSAREGGTGELFF.

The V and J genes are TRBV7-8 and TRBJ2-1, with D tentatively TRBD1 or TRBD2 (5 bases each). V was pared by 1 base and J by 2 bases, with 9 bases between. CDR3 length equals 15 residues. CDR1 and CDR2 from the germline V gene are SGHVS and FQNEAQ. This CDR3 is CASSLVRDPYNEQFF. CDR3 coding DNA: TGTGCCAGCAGCTTAGTTCGGGACCCCTACAATGAGCAGTTCTTC.

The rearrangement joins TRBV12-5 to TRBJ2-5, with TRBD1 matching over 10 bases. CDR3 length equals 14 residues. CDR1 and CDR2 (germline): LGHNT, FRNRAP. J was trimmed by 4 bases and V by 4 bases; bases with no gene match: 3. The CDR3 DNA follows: TGTGCTAGTGGTTCGGGACAGGGGACAGAGACCCAGTACTTC. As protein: CASGSGQGTETQYF.

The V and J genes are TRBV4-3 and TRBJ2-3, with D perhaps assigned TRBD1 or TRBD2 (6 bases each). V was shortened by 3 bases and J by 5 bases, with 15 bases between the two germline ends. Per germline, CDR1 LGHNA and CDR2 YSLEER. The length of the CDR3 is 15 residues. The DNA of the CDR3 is TGCGCCAGCAGCCAGTCGGGGGCGTTGGGAGATACGCAGTATTTT. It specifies CASSQSGALGDTQYF.

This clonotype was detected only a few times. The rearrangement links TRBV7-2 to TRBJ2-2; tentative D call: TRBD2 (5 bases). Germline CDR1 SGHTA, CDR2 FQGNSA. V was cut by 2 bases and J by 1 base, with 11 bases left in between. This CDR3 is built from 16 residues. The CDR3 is CASSLSGGENTGELFF. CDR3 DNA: TGTGCCAGCAGCTTATCAGGAGGCGAGAACACCGGGGAGCTGTTTTTT.

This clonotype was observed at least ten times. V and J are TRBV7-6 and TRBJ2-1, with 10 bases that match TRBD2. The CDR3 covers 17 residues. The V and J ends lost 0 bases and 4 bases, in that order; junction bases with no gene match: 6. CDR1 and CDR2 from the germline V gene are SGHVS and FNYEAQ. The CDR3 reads CASSLAPLAGSYNEQFF. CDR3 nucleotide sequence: TGTGCCAGCAGCTTAGCGCCACTAGCGGGGTCTTACAATGAGCAGTTCTTC.